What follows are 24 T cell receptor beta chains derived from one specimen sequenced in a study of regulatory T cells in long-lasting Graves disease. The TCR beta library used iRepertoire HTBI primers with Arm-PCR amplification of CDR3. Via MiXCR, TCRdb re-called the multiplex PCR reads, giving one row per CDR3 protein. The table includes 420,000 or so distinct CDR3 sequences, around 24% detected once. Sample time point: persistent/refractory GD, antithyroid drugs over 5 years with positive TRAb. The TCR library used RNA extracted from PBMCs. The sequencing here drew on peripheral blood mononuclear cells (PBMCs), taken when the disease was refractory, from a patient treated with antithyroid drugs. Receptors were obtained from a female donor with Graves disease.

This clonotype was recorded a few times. The CDR3 bases are TGCAGCGTTGAAAGGGGACTAGCGGGAAACCAAGAGACCCAGTACTTC. It codes for CSVERGLAGNQETQYF. The chain uses TRBV29-1 and TRBJ2-5; 13 nucleotides match TRBD2. V was pared by 2 bases and J by 0 bases, with 3 bases of the junction left unmatched. CDR3 length: 16 amino acids. Germline assignment: CDR1 SQVTM and CDR2 ANQGSEA.

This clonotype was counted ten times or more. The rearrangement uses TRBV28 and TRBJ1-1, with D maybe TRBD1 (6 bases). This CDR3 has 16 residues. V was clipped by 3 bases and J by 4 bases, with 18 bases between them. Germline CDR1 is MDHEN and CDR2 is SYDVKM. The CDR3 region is CASSLRPGTRSTEAFF. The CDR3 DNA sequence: TGTGCCAGCAGTTTGAGGCCCGGGACACGTTCCACTGAAGCTTTCTTT.

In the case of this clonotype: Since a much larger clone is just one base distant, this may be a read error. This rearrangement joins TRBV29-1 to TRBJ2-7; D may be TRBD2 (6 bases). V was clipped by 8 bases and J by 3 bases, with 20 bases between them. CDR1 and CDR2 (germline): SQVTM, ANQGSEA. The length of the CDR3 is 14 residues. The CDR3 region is CSPDPGASDYEQYF. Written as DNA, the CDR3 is TGCAGCCCAGACCCTGGGGCTAGCGACTACGAGCAGTACTTC.

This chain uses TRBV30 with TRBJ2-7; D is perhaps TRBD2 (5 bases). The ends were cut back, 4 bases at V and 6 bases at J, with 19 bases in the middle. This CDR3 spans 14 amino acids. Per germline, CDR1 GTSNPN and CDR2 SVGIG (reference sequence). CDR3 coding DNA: TGTGCCTGGACCACCGCGGAGGTTGGTTTCGAGCAGTACTTC. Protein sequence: CAWTTAEVGFEQYF.

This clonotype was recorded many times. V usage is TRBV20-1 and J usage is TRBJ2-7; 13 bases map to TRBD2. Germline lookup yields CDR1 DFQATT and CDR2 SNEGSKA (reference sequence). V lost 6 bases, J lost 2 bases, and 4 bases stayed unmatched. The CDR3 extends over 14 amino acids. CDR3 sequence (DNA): TGCAGTGCCATACTAGCGGGAGGGGCCTACGAGCAGTACTTC. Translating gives CSAILAGGAYEQYF.

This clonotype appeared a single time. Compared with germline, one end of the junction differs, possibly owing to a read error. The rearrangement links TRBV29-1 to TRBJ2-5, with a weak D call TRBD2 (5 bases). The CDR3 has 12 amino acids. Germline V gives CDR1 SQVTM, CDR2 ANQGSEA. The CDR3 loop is CSVVSGSETQCF. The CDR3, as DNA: TGCAGCGTTGTTTCGGGGAGCGAGACCCAGTGCTTC. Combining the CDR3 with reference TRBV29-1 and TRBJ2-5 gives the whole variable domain SAVISQKPSRDICQRGTSLTIQCQVDSQVTMMFWYRQQPGQSLTLIATANQGSEATYESGFVIDKFPISRPNLTFSTLTVSNMSPEDSSIYLCSVVSGSETQCFGPGTRLLVL.

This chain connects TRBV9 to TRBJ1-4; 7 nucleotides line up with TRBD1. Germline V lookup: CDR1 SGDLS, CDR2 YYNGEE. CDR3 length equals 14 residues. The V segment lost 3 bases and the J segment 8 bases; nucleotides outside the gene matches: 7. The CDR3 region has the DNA TGTGCCAGCAGCGCCGACAGGGTTACGGAAAAACTGTTTTTT. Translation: CASSADRVTEKLFF.

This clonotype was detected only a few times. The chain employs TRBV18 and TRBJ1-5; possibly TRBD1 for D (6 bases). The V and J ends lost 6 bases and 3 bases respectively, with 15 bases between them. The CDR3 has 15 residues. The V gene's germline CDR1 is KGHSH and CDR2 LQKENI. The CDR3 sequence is CASSQYGTNNQPQHF. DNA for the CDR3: TGTGCCAGCTCCCAATACGGGACAAACAATCAGCCCCAGCATTTT.

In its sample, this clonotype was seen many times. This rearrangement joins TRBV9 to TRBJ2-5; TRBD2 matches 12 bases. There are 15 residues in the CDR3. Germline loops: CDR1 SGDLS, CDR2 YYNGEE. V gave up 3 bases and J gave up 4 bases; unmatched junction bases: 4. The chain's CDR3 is CASSAGGLAGETQYF. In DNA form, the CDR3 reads TGTGCCAGCAGCGCCGGGGGACTAGCGGGAGAGACCCAGTACTTC.

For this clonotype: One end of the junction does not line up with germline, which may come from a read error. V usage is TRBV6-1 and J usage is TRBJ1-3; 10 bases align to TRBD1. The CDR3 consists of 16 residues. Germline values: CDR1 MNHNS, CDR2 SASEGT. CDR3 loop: CASSPGTGDFGTTIYF. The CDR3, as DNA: TGTGCCAGCAGCCCCGGGACAGGGGACTTTGGAACCACCATATATTTT.

CDR3 protein: CATSRPGGLLSNQPQHF. The CDR3 coding sequence is TGTGCCACCAGCAGACCCGGGGGCCTGCTTAGCAATCAGCCCCAGCATTTT. The chain joins TRBV15 to TRBJ1-5, with a possible D match to TRBD1 (6 bases). Per the germline V gene, CDR1 is LNHNV and CDR2 is YYDKDF (reference sequence). The CDR3 spans 17 residues. Trimming removed 2 bases from V and 0 bases from J, with 14 bases in between.

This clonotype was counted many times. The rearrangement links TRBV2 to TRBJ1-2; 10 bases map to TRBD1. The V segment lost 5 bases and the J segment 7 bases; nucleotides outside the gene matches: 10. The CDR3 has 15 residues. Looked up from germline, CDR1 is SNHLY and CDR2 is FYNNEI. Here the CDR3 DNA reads TGTGCCAGCAGTTTACGCGGGACAGGGGAAAGTGGCTACACCTTC. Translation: CASSLRGTGESGYTF.

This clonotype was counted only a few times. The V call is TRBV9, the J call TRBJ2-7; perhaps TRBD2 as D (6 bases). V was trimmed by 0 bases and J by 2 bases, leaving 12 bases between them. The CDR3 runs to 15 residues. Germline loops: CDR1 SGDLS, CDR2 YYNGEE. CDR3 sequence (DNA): TGTGCCAGCAGCGTAGAGGGTAGCGGCCCCTACGAGCAGTACTTC. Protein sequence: CASSVEGSGPYEQYF.

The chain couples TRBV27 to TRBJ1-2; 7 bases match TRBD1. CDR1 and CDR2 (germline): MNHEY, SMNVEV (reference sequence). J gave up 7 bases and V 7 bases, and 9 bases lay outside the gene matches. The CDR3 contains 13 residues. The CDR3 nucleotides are TGTGCCAGCAAAAGACAGGGAGTCTTTGGCTACACCTTC. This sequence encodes CASKRQGVFGYTF.

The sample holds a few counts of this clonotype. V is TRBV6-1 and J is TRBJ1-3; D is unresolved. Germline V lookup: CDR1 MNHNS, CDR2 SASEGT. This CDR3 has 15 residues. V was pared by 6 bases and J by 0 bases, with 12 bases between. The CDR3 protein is CASRSRVLSGNTIYF. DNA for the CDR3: TGTGCCAGCAGATCTAGGGTTCTCTCTGGAAACACCATATATTTT.

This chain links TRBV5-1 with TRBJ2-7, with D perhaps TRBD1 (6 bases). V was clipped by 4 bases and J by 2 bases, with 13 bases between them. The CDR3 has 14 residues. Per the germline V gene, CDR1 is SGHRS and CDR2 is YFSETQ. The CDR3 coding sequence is TGCGCCAGCAGCCAAGGACAGTCCACCTACGAGCAGTACTTC. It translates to CASSQGQSTYEQYF.

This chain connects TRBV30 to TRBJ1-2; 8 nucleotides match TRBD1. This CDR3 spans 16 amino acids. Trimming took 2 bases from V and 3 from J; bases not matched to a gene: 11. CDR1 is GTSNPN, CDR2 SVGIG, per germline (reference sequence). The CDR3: CAWSRRTGSRHYGYTF. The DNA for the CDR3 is TGTGCCTGGAGTCGAAGGACAGGGTCTCGTCACTATGGCTACACCTTC.

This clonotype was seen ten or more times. CDR3 protein: CSVVLAGGPFEQYF. CDR3 DNA sequence: TGCAGCGTGGTACTAGCGGGAGGGCCGTTTGAGCAGTACTTC. V is TRBV29-1 and J is TRBJ2-7; 13 bases map to TRBD2. Per the germline V gene, CDR1 is SQVTM and CDR2 is ANQGSEA. The V gene end was trimmed by 6 bases and the J gene end by 7 bases; junction bases not matched to a gene: 9. CDR3 size: 14 residues.

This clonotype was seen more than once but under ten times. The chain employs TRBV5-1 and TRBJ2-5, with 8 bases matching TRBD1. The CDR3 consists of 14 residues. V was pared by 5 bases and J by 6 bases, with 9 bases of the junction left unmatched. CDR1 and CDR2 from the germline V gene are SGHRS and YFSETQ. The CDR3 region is CASSNPGGAQTQYF. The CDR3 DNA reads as TGCGCCAGCAGTAACCCAGGGGGCGCGCAGACCCAGTACTTC.

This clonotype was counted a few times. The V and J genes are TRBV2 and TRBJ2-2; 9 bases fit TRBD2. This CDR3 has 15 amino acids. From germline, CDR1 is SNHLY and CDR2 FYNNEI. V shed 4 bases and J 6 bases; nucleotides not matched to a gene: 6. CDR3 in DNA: TGTGCCAGCAGTGGCGGGACTAGCTACCCCGGGGAGCTGTTTTTT. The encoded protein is CASSGGTSYPGELFF.

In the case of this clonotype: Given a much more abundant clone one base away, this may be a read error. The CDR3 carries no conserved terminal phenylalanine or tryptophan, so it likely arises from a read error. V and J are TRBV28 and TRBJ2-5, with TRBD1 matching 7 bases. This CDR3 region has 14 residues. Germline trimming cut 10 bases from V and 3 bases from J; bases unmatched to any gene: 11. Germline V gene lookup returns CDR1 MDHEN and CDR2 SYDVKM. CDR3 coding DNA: TGTGCCACCCGGGACAGATCCCCGAAAGAGACCCAGTACTCC. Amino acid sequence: CATRDRSPKETQYS.

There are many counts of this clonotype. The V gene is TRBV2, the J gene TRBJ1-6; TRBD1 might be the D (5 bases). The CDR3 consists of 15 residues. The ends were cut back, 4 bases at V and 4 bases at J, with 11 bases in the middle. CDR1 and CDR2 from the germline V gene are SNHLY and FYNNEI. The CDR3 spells CASSARQRYNSPLHF. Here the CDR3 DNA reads TGTGCCAGCAGTGCCCGACAGCGATATAATTCACCCCTCCACTTT.

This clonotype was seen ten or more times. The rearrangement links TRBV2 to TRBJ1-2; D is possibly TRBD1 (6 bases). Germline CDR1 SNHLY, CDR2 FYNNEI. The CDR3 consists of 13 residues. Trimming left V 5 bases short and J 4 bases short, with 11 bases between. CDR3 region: CASSFGQRYGYTF. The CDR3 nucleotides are TGTGCCAGCAGTTTCGGACAGCGCTATGGCTACACCTTC.

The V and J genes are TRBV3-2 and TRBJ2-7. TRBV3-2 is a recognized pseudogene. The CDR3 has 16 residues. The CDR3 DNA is TGTGCCAGCAGCCAAGATGAACGGCTAAGGCACTACGAGCAGTACTTC. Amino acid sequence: CASSQDERLRHYEQYF.